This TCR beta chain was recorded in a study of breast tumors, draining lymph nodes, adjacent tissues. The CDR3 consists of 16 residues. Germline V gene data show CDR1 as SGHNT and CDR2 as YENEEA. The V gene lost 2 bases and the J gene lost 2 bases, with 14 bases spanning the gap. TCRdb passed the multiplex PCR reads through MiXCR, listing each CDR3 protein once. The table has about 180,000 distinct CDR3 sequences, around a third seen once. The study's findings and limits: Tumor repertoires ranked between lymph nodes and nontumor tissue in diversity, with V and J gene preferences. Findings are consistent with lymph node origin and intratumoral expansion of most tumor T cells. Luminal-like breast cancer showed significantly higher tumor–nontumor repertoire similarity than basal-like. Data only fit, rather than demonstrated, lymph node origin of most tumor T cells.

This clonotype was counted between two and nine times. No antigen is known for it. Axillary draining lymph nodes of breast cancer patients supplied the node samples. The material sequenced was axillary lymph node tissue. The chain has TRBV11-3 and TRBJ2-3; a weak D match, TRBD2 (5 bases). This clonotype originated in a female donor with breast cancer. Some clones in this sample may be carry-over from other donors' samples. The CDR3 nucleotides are TGTGCCAGCAGCTTACTCCTAGCCCCACCCACAGATACGCAGTATTTT. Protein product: CASSLLLAPPTDTQYF. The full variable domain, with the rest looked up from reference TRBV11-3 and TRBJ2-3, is EAGVVQSPRYKIIEKKQPVAFWCNPISGHNTLYWYLQNLGQGPELLIRYENEEAVDDSQLPKDRFSAERLKGVDSTLKIQPAELGDSAVYLCASSLLLAPPTDTQYFGPGTRLTVL.